This T cell receptor beta chain was obtained from a study of T cells in women clearing cervical HPV infection. Libraries were prepared by immunoSEQ multiplex PCR; TCRdb keeps only in-frame clonotypes and omits some of them. Its clone listing holds some 39,000 clones. This receptor was obtained from a woman between 18 and 70 years old with a cervical HPV16 infection that either progressed to CIN3+ or cleared (not recorded which). The sequencing input was blood buffy coat.

Here the CDR3 reads CASSIRSGSYEQYF. The CDR3 DNA, read in part, is TGTGCCAGTAGTATCCGTAGCGGGAGTTACGAG. The chain uses TRBV19 and TRBJ2-7; 9 bases are a match to TRBD2. The sequenced fragment ends 3 residues before the CDR3 boundary, so the rest is inferred from the germline J gene. The germline V gene encodes CDR1 LNHDA and CDR2 SQIVND (reference sequence). The ends lost 3 bases at V and 4 bases at J; junction bases unmatched: 4. This CDR3 spans 14 amino acids.